The source of this T cell receptor beta chain is a study of T cells expressing NK-cell markers. Study information: Just one sequenced donor of eight was HCMV-seronegative, while seven were seropositive.

TCRdb re-called the 5' RACE reads; every CDR3 protein appears as one record, without DNA. The table for this sample gives a few hundred thousand distinct CDR3 sequences. CDR1 is SEHNR, CDR2 FQNEAQ, per germline (reference sequence). The CDR3 sequence is 13 residues long. The chain joins TRBV7-9 to TRBJ2-7. The TCR sequence derives from a man between 18 and 35 years old in good health. The sample was blood T cells: a sorted CD56 or NKG2C T cell subset, CD4+ or CD8+ T cells, or bulk PBMC T cells (not recorded which). This CDR3 reads CASSLEVGDEQYF.